One sample yielded the 5 T cell receptor beta chains listed below, sequenced in a study of blood T cells in healthy people across ages. A second PCR, run for about 7 to 12 cycles, used a sample-barcoded 5' primer plus a J-beta primer mix. TCRdb reanalysed the 5' RACE reads using MiXCR and keeps one entry per CDR3 protein. Altogether 800,000 or so distinct CDR3 sequences are present, 20% to 25% being singletons, with the ten largest covering 3.7%. These data were also reused for a study on T cells of mothers and their children.

The sample comprised blood. These receptors were taken from a boy aged 5-17 years in good health.

The gene calls are TRBV30 and TRBJ1-6; 8 nucleotides line up with TRBD1. Per germline, CDR1 GTSNPN and CDR2 SVGIG (reference sequence). V lost 5 bases, J lost 0 bases, and 12 bases stayed unmatched. This CDR3 spans 18 amino acids. The CDR3 nucleotides are TGTGCCTGGGATCAGCTCGGACAGGGCCTCTCCTATAATTCACCCCTCCACTTT. Its protein is CAWDQLGQGLSYNSPLHF.

V usage is TRBV6-1 and J usage is TRBJ1-5; D is uncertain. Germline V gives CDR1 MNHNS, CDR2 SASEGT. The V end lost 2 bases, the J end lost 7 bases, and 6 bases lay between the germline ends. The CDR3 runs to 12 residues. The CDR3, as DNA: TGTGCCAGCAGTGAATGGGGACAGCCCCAGCATTTT. This translates into CASSEWGQPQHF.

The V and J genes are TRBV7-2 and TRBJ1-4, with TRBD1 matching over 11 bases. The junction had 6 bases not matched to a gene; V was cut back by 5 bases and J by 10 bases. Germline CDR1 reads SGHTA; CDR2 reads FQGNSA. There are 14 residues in the CDR3. The CDR3 spells CASSDGTGGRKLFF. As DNA, the CDR3 is TGTGCCAGCAGCGACGGGACAGGGGGACGAAAACTGTTTTTT. Together with reference TRBV7-2 and TRBJ1-4, the CDR3 gives the full variable domain: GAGVSQSPSNKVTEKGKDVELRCDPISGHTALYWYRQSLGQGLEFLIYFQGNSAPDKSGLPSDRFSAERTGGSVSTLTIQRTQQEDSAVYLCASSDGTGGRKLFFGSGTQLSVL.

The chain recombines TRBV5-1 with TRBJ2-7, with TRBD1 as a possible D gene (7 bases). The CDR3 runs 14 residues. Germline lookup yields CDR1 SGHRS and CDR2 YFSETQ. Trimming took 5 bases from V and 5 from J, leaving 17 bases between them. DNA for the CDR3: TGCGCCAGCAGACCCATCCAGGGGGGCGACGAGCAGTACTTC. The encoded protein is CASRPIQGGDEQYF. Supplemented by reference TRBV5-1 and TRBJ2-7, the full variable domain reads KAGVTQTPRYLIKTRGQQVTLSCSPISGHRSVSWYQQTPGQGLQFLFEYFSETQRNKGNFPGRFSGRQFSNSRSEMNVSTLELGDSALYLCASRPIQGGDEQYFGPGTRLTVT.

The V gene is TRBV6-2 or TRBV6-3, the J gene TRBJ1-5; no firm D call. The CDR3 runs 13 residues. Trimming removed 7 bases at V and 5 bases at J, with 12 bases between. Germline V CDR1 and CDR2: MNHEY, SVGEGT. The CDR3 DNA sequence: TGTGCCAGCACCCCCGGCTCTTATCAGCCCCAGCATTTT. It specifies CASTPGSYQPQHF.